These 26 T cell receptor beta chains were sequenced from one sample in a study of tumor and adjacent non-tumor tissue in lung cancer. No cell sorting was done before RNA was extracted from the tissue. TCRbeta libraries were built with three rounds of nested PCR, modified from ARM-PCR. TCRdb recomputed calls from the multiplex PCR reads with MiXCR, one row per CDR3 protein. This sample carries tens of thousands of distinct CDR3 sequences, 55% to 70% of them seen once, and the ten largest clones take roughly 12%. The sequencing sample was made of lung tumor tissue. All receptors derive from a woman in her 70s with non-small cell lung cancer.

The chain links TRBV11-2 to TRBJ2-1, with 7 bases aligning to TRBD2. The CDR3 covers 15 residues. The germline gives CDR1 SGHAT, CDR2 FQNNGV. After removal of 5 bases from V and 6 bases from J, the junction contained 10 bases not matched to a gene. The CDR3 region has the DNA TGTGCCAGCAGCCTCCGCCGACTAGCTTCCAATGAGCAGTTCTTC. This translates into CASSLRRLASNEQFF.

The genes are TRBV7-8 and TRBJ2-1; D is perhaps TRBD2 (6 bases). V was shortened by 7 bases and J by 0 bases, with 13 bases between the two germline ends. Germline CDR1 and CDR2: SGHVS and FQNEAQ. The CDR3 covers 15 residues. The CDR3, as DNA: TGTGCCAGCATCACTAGCCGTCCCTCCTACAATGAGCAGTTCTTC. This translates into CASITSRPSYNEQFF.

With respect to this clonotype: One junction end disagrees with the germline gene, perhaps due to a read error. The rearrangement links TRBV5-4 to TRBJ2-5; D uncertain. CDR1 is SGHNT and CDR2 is YYREEE in the germline V gene (reference sequence). The CDR3 spans 15 residues. DNA for the CDR3: TGTGTCAGCAGCTTGGGATGCAGAAGTGAAGAGACCCAGTACTTC. This sequence encodes CVSSLGCRSEETQYF.

This clonotype was counted between two and nine times. V usage is TRBV18 and J usage is TRBJ2-3; 11 bases line up with TRBD2. The CDR3 length is 17 residues. V gave up 5 bases and J gave up 0 bases; unmatched junction bases: 7. In germline, CDR1 is KGHSH, CDR2 LQKENI. CDR3 nucleotide sequence: TGTGCCAGCTCAAGAACTAGCGGGAGTCTTAGCACAGATACGCAGTATTTT. It specifies CASSRTSGSLSTDTQYF.

This clonotype was recorded once. The germline gene is not matched at one end of the junction; a read error may be the cause. The chain is built from TRBV29-1 and TRBJ1-2; D is perhaps TRBD1 (6 bases). Per the germline V gene, CDR1 is SQVTM and CDR2 is ANQGSEA. The CDR3 is 15 residues long. This chain's CDR3 is CSVEEQGSGNYGCTF. In DNA form, the CDR3 reads TGCAGCGTTGAGGAACAGGGCTCGGGGAACTATGGCTGCACCTTC.

By frequency in the sample, this clonotype is medium-sized. V is TRBV10-2 and J is TRBJ1-6; D is ambiguous. CDR3 length equals 13 residues. Deletions cut 7 bases from V and 7 bases from J, with 11 bases between. Germline V gene data show CDR1 as WSHSY and CDR2 as SAAADI. The CDR3: CASTDHLNSPLHF. CDR3 nucleotides: TGCGCCAGCACCGATCACTTGAATTCACCCCTCCACTTT.

The gene calls are TRBV29-1 and TRBJ1-1; D gene uncertain. This CDR3 is 16 amino acids long. Germline V CDR1 and CDR2: SQVTM, ANQGSEA. Deletions cut 5 bases from V and 5 bases from J, with 24 bases between. CDR3 residues: CSVWAHTRPRDTEAFF. DNA of the CDR3: TGCAGCGTTTGGGCCCATACAAGGCCGAGGGATACTGAAGCTTTCTTT. The whole variable domain, filled in from reference TRBV29-1 and TRBJ1-1, reads SAVISQKPSRDICQRGTSLTIQCQVDSQVTMMFWYRQQPGQSLTLIATANQGSEATYESGFVIDKFPISRPNLTFSTLTVSNMSPEDSSIYLCSVWAHTRPRDTEAFFGQGTRLTVV.

This clonotype was seen repeatedly, ten times or more. The gene calls are TRBV6-1 and TRBJ2-7; possibly TRBD1 for D (5 bases). The V gene's germline CDR1 is MNHNS and CDR2 SASEGT. The CDR3 has 14 amino acids. Trimming took 2 bases from V and 4 from J, leaving 12 bases between them. The CDR3 DNA follows: TGTGCCAGCAGTGAAAGTCTCGCAGGGTACGAGCAGTACTTC. This translates into CASSESLAGYEQYF.

A single count supports this clonotype. Because it lacks the conserved phenylalanine or tryptophan at the end, this CDR3 is likely a read error. The genes are TRBV12-3 or TRBV12-4 and TRBJ1-5; D perhaps matches TRBD1 (6 bases). The CDR3 loop spans 15 amino acids. CDR3 nucleotide sequence: TGTGCCAGCAGTCCCCAGGGGTTAGGAAATCAGTCCCAGCATATT. This sequence encodes CASSPQGLGNQSQHI.

Concerning this clonotype itself: One end of the junction does not line up with germline, which may come from a read error. The J gene is TRBJ1-6, the V gene TRBV12-3 or TRBV12-4; possibly TRBD1 for D (6 bases). CDR3 length equals 16 residues. The CDR3 sequence is CASSLGQSSYNSPLRF. The CDR3 DNA is TGTGCCAGCAGTCTAGGACAGAGCTCCTATAATTCACCGCTCCGCTTT.

This clonotype was counted many times. The chain uses TRBV7-9 and TRBJ2-7; 8 bases agree with TRBD1. In germline, CDR1 is SEHNR, CDR2 FQNEAQ (reference sequence). The V and J ends lost 2 bases and 4 bases, in that order; junction bases with no gene match: 4. The CDR3 has 14 residues. This CDR3 reads CASSLRQGLYEQYF. The CDR3 DNA is TGTGCCAGCAGCTTAAGACAGGGGTTATACGAGCAGTACTTC. The whole variable domain, filled in from reference TRBV7-9 and TRBJ2-7, reads DTGVSQNPRHKITKRGQNVTFRCDPISEHNRLYWYRQTLGQGPEFLTYFQNEAQLEKSRLLSDRFSAERPKGSFSTLEIQRTEQGDSAMYLCASSLRQGLYEQYFGPGTRLTVT.

Worth noting for this clonotype: One junction end does not reproduce the germline sequence, and a read error may be involved. The chain combines TRBV7-8 with TRBJ2-5; the D gene could be TRBD1 or TRBD2 (6 bases each). This CDR3 is 16 amino acids long. Looked up from germline, CDR1 is SGHVS and CDR2 is FQNEAQ. CDR3 protein: CASSLGRGLREETRFF. In DNA, the CDR3 is TGTGCCAGCAGCTTAGGTCGGGGGCTGCGGGAAGAGACCCGGTTCTTC.

The J gene is TRBJ1-3, the V gene TRBV29-1; TRBD1 matches 7 bases. The V segment lost 5 bases and the J segment 6 bases; nucleotides outside the gene matches: 10. Germline CDR1 is SQVTM and CDR2 is ANQGSEA. There are 14 residues in the CDR3. CDR3 bases: TGCAGCGTTTGGGCAATCGGGACAGTAAACACCATATATTTT. It translates to CSVWAIGTVNTIYF. The whole variable domain, filled in from reference TRBV29-1 and TRBJ1-3, reads SAVISQKPSRDICQRGTSLTIQCQVDSQVTMMFWYRQQPGQSLTLIATANQGSEATYESGFVIDKFPISRPNLTFSTLTVSNMSPEDSSIYLCSVWAIGTVNTIYFGEGSWLTVV.

Comment on this clonotype: The junction departs from the called germline gene at one end, perhaps through a read error. The chain employs TRBV5-5 and TRBJ2-3; no reliable D call. This CDR3 contains 14 residues. Germline loops: CDR1 SGHKS, CDR2 YYEKEE (reference sequence). CDR3 in amino acids: CASSVGLSTDTQYF. As DNA, the CDR3 is TGTGCCAGCAGCGTGGGCCTGTCCACAGATACACAGTATTTT.

About this clonotype: At one end the junction does not follow the germline gene, possibly because of a read error. The V and J genes are TRBV7-3 and TRBJ2-2; weak D call: TRBD1 (5 bases). The CDR3 extends over 16 amino acids. The germline V gene encodes CDR1 SGHTA and CDR2 FQGTGA. CDR3 residues: CASSRAVGPNTGELFF. CDR3 in DNA: TGTGCCAGCAGCAGAGCTGTGGGGCCGAACACTGGGGAGCTGTTTTTT.

A note on this clonotype: At one end, the junction sequence differs from germline, possibly due to a read error. V and J are TRBV11-2 and TRBJ1-5; D gene ambiguous. The CDR3 totals 14 residues. The V gene's germline CDR1 is SGHAT and CDR2 FQNNGV. CDR3 protein: CASSPSGFNQPQQF. As DNA, the CDR3 is TGCGCCAGTAGCCCGTCGGGTTTCAATCAGCCCCAGCAATTT.

There are many counts of this clonotype. The chain combines TRBV5-1 with TRBJ2-7; D assignment may be TRBD1 or TRBD2 (6 bases each). Germline CDR1 reads SGHRS; CDR2 reads YFSETQ. The V gene lost 0 bases and the J gene lost 2 bases, with 12 bases spanning the gap. This CDR3 is 15 amino acids long. The CDR3 spells CASSLEMGGTYEQYF. CDR3 DNA sequence: TGCGCCAGCAGCTTGGAAATGGGGGGCACCTACGAGCAGTACTTC.

This clonotype was seen ten or more times. The chain carries TRBV14 and TRBJ2-1, with D possibly matching TRBD2 (5 bases). Germline CDR1 is SGHDN and CDR2 is FVKESK. The CDR3 runs 13 residues. V was cut by 2 bases and J by 10 bases, with 12 bases left in between. The CDR3 loop is CASSQWERGEQFF. The DNA of the CDR3 is TGTGCCAGCAGCCAATGGGAGCGTGGCGAGCAGTTCTTC.

For this clonotype: One end of the junction varies from germline; a read error may be responsible. The chain uses TRBV4-2 and TRBJ2-7, with TRBD2 identical over 10 bases. The germline CDR1 and CDR2 sequences are LGHNA and YNFKEQ. The CDR3 has 22 residues. CDR3 residues: CARSQVFIRLLAGLPSSYEQYF. The CDR3 DNA sequence: TGTGCTAGGAGCCAAGTTTTCATCAGATTACTAGCGGGATTACCGAGCTCCTACGAACAGTACTTC.

Comments on this clonotype: At one boundary the junction diverges from the germline segment, which might be a read error. The gene calls are TRBV6-1 and TRBJ1-5; D is unresolved. The length of the CDR3 is 15 residues. Germline V gene sequence: CDR1 MNHNS, CDR2 SASEGT. The CDR3 region has the DNA TGTGCCAGCGGTGAATTGTTTATGAGGGTGTGGCCCCAGCAATTT. The encoded protein is CASGELFMRVWPQQF.

Of note for this clonotype: At one end the junction does not follow the germline gene, possibly because of a read error. In nucleotides, the CDR3 is TGTGCAAGCAGTCCGCGTGGGGACATCTATGGCTACACCTTC. This translates into CASSPRGDIYGYTF. The genes are TRBV6-5 and TRBJ1-2; a possible D gene is TRBD1 (6 bases). The CDR3 has 14 residues. The germline gives CDR1 MNHEY, CDR2 SVGAGI.

As regards this clonotype: A much bigger clone sits one base away, suggesting this may be a read error. In nucleotides, the CDR3 is TGTGCCAGCAGTTCCGCACCTCCCGCAGATACGCAGTATTTT. This gives the protein CASSSAPPADTQYF. The V gene is TRBV28, the J gene TRBJ2-3; D not resolved. Deletions cut 4 bases from V and 4 bases from J, with 12 bases between. CDR1 and CDR2 (germline): MDHEN, SYDVKM. The CDR3 runs to 14 residues.

This clonotype is a singleton in its sample. A read error may be the cause here, since a much bigger clone is one base away. The chain carries TRBV10-1 and TRBJ1-1, with unresolved D. Germline V CDR1 and CDR2: WNHNN, SYGVQD (reference sequence). The CDR3 spans 13 residues. Trimming pared 4 bases from V and 5 bases from J, leaving 11 bases between. The CDR3 DNA follows: TGCGCCAGCAGTGCCAGCCGGAGAACTGAAGCTTTCTTT. Encoded protein: CASSASRRTEAFF.

This clonotype has only a few counts. The rearrangement links TRBV28 to TRBJ2-1, with 13 positions matching TRBD2. Germline V gives CDR1 MDHEN, CDR2 SYDVKM. With 4 bases clipped from V and 8 bases from J, the junction kept 17 bases outside the gene matches. The CDR3 sequence is 19 residues long. The CDR3 spells CASSSTSGTSGVLYHEQFF. The CDR3, as DNA: TGTGCCAGCAGTTCAACATCCGGGACTAGCGGGGTACTTTACCATGAGCAGTTCTTC.

Remarks on this clonotype: The junction differs from germline at one of its ends, possibly a read error. The chain uses TRBV28 and TRBJ1-4, with a possible D match to TRBD1 (5 bases). This CDR3 is built from 15 residues. Germline-derived CDR1 and CDR2 are MDHEN and SYDVKM. Here the CDR3 reads CASFLQGDPNEKLFF. The CDR3 bases are TGTGCCAGCTTTCTTCAGGGAGACCCGAATGAGAAACTGTTTTTT.

Comment on this clonotype: Relative to the germline gene, one junction end is altered; a read error may explain this. The genes are TRBV6-1 and TRBJ2-1; TRBD1 aligns across 10 bases. There are 13 residues in the CDR3. Looked up from germline, CDR1 is MNHNS and CDR2 is SASEGT. CDR3 DNA: TGTGCCAACAGTACCGGACAGGGGGATGAGCAGTTCTTC. Encoded protein: CANSTGQGDEQFF.